This T cell receptor beta chain was recovered during a study of shared T cell receptors in the human thymus. There are 12 residues in the CDR3. Trimming left V 5 bases short and J 3 bases short, with 8 bases between. Germline CDR1 and CDR2: GTSNPN and SVGIG (reference sequence). TCRdb's table, derived via immunoSEQ multiplex PCR, lists solely in-frame clones and lacks some. The table has roughly 500,000 clones, approximately 80% seen once. This same sample was also part of a study on human thymus T cells. That paper states: Both thymic and peripheral blood repertoires showed apparently biased V and J usage. Related research examined unrelated individuals and reported that their thymic repertoires overlapped highly.

Sequenced material: thymocytes. The clonotype was recovered from a boy less than two years old with a congenital heart defect. The chain carries TRBV30 and TRBJ1-3; D unresolved. The CDR3 sequence: CAWEAGGNTIYF. The CDR3 nucleotides read TGTGCCTGGGAGGCGGGTGGAAACACCATATATTTT.